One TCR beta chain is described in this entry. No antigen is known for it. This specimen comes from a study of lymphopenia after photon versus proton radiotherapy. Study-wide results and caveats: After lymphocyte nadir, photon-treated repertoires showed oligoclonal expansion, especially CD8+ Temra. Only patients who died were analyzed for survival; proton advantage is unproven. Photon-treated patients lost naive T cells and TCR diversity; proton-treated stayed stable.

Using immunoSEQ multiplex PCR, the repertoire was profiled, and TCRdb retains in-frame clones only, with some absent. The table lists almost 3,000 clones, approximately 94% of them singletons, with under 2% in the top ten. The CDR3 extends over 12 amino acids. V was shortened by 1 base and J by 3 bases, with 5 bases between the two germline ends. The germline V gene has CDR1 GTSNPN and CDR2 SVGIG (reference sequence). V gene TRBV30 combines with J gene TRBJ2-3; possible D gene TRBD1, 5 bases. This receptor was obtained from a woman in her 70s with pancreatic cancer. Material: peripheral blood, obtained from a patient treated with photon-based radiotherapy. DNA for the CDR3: TGTGCCTGGAGTGAGGGGACAGATACGCAGTATTTT. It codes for CAWSEGTDTQYF. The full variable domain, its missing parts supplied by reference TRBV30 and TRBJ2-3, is SQTIHQWPATLVQPVGSPLSLECTVEGTSNPNLYWYRQAAGRGLQLLFYSVGIGQISSEVPQNLSASRPQDRQFILSSKKLLLSDSGFYLCAWSEGTDTQYFGPGTRLTVL.